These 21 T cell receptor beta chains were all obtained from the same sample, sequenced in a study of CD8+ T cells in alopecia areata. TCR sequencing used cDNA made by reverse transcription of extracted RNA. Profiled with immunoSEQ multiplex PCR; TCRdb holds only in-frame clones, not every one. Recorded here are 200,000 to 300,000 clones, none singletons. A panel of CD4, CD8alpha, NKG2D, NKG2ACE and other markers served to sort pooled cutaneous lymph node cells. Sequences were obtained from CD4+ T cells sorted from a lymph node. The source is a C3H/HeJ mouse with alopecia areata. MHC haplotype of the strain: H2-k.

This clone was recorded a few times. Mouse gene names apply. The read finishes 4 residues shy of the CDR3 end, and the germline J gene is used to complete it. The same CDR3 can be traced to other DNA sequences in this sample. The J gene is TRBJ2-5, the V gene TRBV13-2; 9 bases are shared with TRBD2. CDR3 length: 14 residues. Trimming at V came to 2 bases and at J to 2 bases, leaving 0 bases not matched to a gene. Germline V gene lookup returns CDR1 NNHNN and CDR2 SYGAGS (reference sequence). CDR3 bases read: TGTGCCAGCGGTGAGGGACTGGGCCAAGAC. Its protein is CASGEGLGQD. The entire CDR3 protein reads CASGEGLGQDTQYF.

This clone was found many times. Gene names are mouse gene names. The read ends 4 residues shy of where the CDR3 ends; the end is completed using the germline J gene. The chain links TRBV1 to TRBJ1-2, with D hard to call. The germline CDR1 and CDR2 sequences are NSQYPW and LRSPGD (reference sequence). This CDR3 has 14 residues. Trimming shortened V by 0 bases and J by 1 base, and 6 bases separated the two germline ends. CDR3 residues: CTCSADQRNSDYTF. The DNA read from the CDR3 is TGCACCTGCAGTGCAGATCAGCGAAACTCC. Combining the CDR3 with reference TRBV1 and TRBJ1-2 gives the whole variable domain VTLLEQNPRWRLVPRGQAVNLRCILKNSQYPWMSWYQQDLQKQLQWLFTLRSPGDKEVKSLPGADYLATRVTDTELRLQVANMSQGRTLYCTCSADQRNSDYTFGSGTRLLVI.

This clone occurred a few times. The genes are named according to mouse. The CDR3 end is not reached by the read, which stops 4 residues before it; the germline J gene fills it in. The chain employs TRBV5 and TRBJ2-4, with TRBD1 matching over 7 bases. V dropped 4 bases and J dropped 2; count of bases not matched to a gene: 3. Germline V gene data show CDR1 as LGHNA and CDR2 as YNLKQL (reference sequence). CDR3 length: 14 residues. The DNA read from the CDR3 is TGTGCCAGCAGCCCCACAGGGGTTCAAAAC. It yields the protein CASSPTGVQN. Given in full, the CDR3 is CASSPTGVQNTLYF.

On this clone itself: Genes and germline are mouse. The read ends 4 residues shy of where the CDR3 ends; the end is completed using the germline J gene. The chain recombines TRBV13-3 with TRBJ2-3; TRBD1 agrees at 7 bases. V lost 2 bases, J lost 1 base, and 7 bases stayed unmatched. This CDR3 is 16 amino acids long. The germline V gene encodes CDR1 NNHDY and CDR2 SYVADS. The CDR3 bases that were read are TGTGCCAGCAGTGAACTCAGGGGGAGGGGTGCAGAA. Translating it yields CASSELRGRGAE. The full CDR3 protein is CASSELRGRGAETLYF.

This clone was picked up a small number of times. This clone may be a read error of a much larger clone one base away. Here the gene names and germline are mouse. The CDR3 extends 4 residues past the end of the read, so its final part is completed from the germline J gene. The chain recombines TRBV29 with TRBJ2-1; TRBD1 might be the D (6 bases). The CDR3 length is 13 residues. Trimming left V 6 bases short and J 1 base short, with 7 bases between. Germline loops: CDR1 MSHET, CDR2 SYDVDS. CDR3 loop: CASRDRNYAEQFF. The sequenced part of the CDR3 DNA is TGTGCTAGCAGGGACAGAAACTATGCT.

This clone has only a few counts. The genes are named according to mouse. The sequenced CDR3 bases are TGTGCCAGCCGCAGACAGGGTGCTAGTGCAGAA. It codes for CASRRQGASAE. The whole CDR3 reads CASRRQGASAETLYF. This chain uses TRBV13-3 with TRBJ2-3; 7 bases match TRBD1. Read coverage stops 4 residues before the CDR3 terminus; the germline J gene supplies the remainder. Germline V gene lookup returns CDR1 NNHDY and CDR2 SYVADS. Unmatched junction bases numbered 8, after V lost 7 bases and J lost 0 bases. This CDR3 comprises 15 residues.

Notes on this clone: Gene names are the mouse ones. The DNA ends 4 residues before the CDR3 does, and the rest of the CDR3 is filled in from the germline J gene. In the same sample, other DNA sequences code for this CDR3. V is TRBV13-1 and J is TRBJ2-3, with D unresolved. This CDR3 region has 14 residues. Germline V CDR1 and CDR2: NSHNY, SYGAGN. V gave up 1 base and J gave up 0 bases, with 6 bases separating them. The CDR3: CASSDYSSAETLYF. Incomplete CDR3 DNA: TGTGCCAGCAGTGATTACAGTAGTGCAGAA.

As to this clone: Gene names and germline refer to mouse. The sequenced CDR3 bases are TGCACCTGCAGTGGCCGGGACAGGGGGGAT. Its translation: CTCSGRDRGD. The CDR3 as a whole reads CTCSGRDRGDEQYF. The chain carries TRBV1 and TRBJ2-7; 11 bases map to TRBD1. The CDR3 extends 4 residues past the end of the read, so its final part is completed from the germline J gene. The germline CDR1 and CDR2 sequences are NSQYPW and LRSPGD (reference sequence). This CDR3 is 14 amino acids long.

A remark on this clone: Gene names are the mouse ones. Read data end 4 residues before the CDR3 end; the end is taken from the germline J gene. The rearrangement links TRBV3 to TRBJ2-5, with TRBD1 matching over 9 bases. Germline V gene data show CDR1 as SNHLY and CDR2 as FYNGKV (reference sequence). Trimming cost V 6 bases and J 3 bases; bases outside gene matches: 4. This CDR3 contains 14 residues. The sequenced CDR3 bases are TGTGCCAGCAGAGTCGGACAGGGGCAAGAC. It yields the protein CASRVGQGQD. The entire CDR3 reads CASRVGQGQDTQYF.

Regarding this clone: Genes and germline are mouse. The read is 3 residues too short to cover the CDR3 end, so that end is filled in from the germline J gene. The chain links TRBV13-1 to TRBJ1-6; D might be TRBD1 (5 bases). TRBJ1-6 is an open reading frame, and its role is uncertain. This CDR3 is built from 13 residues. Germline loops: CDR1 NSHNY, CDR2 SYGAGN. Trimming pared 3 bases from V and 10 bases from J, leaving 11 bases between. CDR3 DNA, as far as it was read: TGTGCCAGCAGTGGCAGGGTTCGATCGCCC. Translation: CASSGRVRSP. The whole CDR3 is CASSGRVRSPLYF.

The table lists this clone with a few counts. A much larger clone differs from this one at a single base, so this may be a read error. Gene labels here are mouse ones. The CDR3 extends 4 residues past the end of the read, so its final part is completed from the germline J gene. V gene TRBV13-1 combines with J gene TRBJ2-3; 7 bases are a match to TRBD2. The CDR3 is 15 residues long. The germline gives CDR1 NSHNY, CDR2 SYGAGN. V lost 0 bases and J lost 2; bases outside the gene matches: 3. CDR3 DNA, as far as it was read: TGTGCCAGCAGTGATGCGGGGGGGAATGCAGAA. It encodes CASSDAGGNAE. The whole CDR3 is CASSDAGGNAETLYF.

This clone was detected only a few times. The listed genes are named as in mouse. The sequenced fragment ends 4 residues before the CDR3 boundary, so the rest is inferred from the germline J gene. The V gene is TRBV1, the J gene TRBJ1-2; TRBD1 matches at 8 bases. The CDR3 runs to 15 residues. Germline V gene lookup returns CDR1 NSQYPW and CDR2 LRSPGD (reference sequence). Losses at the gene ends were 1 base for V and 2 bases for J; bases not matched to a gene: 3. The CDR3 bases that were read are TGCACCTGCAGTGCAGGGACAGGGAGGAACTCC. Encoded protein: CTCSAGTGRNS. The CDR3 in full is CTCSAGTGRNSDYTF.

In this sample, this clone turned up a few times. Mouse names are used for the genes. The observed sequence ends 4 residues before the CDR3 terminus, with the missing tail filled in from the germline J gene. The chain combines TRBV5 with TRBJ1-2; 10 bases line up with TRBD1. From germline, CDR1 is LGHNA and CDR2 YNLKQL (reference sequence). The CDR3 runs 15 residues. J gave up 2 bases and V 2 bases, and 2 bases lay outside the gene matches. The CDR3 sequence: CASSQPGQGNSDYTF. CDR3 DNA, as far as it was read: TGTGCCAGCAGCCAACCGGGACAGGGGAACTCC.

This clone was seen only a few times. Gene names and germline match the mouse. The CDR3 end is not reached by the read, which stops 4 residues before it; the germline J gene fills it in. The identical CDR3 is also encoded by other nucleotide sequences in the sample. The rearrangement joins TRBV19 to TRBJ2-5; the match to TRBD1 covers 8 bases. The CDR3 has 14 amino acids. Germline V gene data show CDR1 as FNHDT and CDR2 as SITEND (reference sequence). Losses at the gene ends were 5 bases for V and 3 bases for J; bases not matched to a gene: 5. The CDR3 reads CASSIRGRQDTQYF. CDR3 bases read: TGTGCCAGCAGCATCAGGGGGCGGCAAGAC.

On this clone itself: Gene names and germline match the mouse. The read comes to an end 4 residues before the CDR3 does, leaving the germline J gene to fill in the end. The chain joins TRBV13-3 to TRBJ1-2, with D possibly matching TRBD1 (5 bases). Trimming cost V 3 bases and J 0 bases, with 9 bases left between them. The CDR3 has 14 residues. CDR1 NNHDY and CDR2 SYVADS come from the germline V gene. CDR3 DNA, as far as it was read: TGTGCCAGCAGTGTTGACAGATCAAACTCC. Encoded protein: CASSVDRSNS. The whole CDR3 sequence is CASSVDRSNSDYTF.

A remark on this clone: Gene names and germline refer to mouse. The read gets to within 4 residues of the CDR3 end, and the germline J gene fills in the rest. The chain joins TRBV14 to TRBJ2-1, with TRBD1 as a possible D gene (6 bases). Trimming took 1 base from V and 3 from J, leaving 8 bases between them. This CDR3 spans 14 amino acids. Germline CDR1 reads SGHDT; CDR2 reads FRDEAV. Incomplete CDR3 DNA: TGTGCCAGCAGTTTCAGGGACATCTATGCT. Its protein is CASSFRDIYA. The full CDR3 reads CASSFRDIYAEQFF.

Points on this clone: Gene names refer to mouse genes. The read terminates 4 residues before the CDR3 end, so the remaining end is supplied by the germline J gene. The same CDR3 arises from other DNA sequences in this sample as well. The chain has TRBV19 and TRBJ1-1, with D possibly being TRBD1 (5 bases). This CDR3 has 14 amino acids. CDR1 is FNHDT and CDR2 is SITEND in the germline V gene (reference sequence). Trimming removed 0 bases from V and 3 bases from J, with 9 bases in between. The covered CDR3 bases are TGTGCCAGCAGTATAGGGCAGGGTTACACA. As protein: CASSIGQGYT. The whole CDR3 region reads CASSIGQGYTEVFF.

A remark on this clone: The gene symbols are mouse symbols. The CDR3 bases that were read are TGTGCCAGCAGTGGGAAGGGGGACACCGGG. Residues: CASSGKGDTG. The CDR3, in full, reads CASSGKGDTGQLYF. This chain links TRBV19 with TRBJ2-2, with D possibly being TRBD1 (6 bases). The missing CDR3 end, 4 residues past where the read stops, is filled in from the germline J gene. The CDR3 contains 14 residues. Germline CDR1 reads FNHDT; CDR2 reads SITEND (reference sequence). V lost 4 bases, J lost 3 bases, and 10 bases lay in between.

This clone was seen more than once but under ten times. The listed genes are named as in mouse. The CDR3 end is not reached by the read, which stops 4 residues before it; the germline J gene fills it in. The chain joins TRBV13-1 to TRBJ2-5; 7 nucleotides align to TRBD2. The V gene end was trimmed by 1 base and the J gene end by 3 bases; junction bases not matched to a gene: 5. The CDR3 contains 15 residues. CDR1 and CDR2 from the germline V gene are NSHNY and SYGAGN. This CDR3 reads CASSDRLGVQDTQYF. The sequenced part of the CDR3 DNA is TGTGCCAGCAGTGATCGCCTGGGGGTTCAAGAC.

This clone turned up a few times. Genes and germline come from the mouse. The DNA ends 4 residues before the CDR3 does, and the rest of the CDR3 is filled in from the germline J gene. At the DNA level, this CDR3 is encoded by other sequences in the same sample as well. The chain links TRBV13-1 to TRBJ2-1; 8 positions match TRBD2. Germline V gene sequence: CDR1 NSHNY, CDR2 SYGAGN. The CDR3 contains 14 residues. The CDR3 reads CASSDEGGRAEQFF. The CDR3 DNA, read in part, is TGTGCCAGCAGTGATGAGGGGGGGCGAGCT.

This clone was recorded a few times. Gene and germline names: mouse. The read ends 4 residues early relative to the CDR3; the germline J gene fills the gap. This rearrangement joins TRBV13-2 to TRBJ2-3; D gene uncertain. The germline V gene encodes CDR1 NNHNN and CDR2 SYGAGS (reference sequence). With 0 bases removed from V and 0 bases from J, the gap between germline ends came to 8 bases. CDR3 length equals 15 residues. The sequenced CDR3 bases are TGTGCCAGCGGTGATGGTAGATCTAGTGCAGAA. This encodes CASGDGRSSAE. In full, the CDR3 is CASGDGRSSAETLYF.